The TCR beta chain described here comes from a study of blood T cell repertoires in COVID-19. Clones were sequenced by immunoSEQ multiplex PCR, and TCRdb holds only the in-frame ones, with some missing. Of roughly 230,000 clones listed, 65% to 85% are singletons. CDR3 length: 13 amino acids. Germline assignment: CDR1 SGHTA and CDR2 FQGTGA. The V and J ends lost 5 bases and 3 bases, in that order; junction bases with no gene match: 2. Specimen: PBMCs or T cells enriched from blood (not recorded which). The chain uses TRBV7-3 and TRBJ2-5; 8 nucleotides agree with TRBD2. This clonotype was obtained from a middle-aged man who had recovered from COVID-19. CDR3 bases: TGTGCCAGCAGCCAGACTAGCGAAGAGACCCAGTACTTC. Translating gives CASSQTSEETQYF.